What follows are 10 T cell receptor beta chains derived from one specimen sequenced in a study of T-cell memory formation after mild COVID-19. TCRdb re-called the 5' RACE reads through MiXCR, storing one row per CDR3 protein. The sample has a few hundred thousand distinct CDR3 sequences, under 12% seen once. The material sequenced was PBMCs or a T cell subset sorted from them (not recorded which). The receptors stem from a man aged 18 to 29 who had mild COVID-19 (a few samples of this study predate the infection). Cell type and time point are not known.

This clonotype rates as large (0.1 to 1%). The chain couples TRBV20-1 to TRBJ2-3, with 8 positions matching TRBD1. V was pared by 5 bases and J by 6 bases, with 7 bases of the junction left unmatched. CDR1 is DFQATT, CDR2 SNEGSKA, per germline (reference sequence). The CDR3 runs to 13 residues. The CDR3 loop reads CSAPDRGLDTQYF. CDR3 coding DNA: TGCAGTGCTCCCGACAGGGGACTGGATACGCAGTATTTT.

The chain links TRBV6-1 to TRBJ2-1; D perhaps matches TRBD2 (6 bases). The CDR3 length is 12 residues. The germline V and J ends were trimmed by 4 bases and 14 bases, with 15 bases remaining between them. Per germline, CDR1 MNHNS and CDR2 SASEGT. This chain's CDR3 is CASSGTPSGEFF. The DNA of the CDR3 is TGTGCCAGCAGTGGGACTCCATCGGGGGAGTTCTTC.

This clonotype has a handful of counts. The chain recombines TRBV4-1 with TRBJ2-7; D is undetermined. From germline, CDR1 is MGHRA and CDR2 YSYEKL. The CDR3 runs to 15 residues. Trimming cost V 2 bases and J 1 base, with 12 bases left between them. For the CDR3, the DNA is TGCGCCAGCAGCCAACCCCGGAGCTCTTCCTACGAGCAGTACTTC. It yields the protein CASSQPRSSSYEQYF.

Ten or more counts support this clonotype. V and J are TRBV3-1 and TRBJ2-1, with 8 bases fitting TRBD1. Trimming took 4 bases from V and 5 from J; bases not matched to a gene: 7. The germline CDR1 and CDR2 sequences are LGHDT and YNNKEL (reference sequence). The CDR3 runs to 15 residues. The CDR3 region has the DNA TGTGCCAGCAGCCTAACGGACAGGGTTGACAATGAGCAGTTCTTC. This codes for CASSLTDRVDNEQFF.

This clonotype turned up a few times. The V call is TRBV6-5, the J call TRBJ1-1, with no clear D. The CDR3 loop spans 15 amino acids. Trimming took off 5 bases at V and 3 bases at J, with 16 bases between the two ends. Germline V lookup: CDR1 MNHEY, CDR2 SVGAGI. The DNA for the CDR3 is TGTGCCAGCAGTGACGGACCCTCCCTTTACACTGAAGCTTTCTTT. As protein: CASSDGPSLYTEAFF.

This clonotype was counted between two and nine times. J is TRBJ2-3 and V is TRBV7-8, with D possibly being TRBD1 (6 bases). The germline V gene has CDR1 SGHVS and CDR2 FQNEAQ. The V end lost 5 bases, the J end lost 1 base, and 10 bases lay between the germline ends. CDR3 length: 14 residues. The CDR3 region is CASSVGARTDTQYF. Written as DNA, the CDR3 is TGTGCCAGCAGCGTGGGGGCCCGCACAGATACGCAGTATTTT.

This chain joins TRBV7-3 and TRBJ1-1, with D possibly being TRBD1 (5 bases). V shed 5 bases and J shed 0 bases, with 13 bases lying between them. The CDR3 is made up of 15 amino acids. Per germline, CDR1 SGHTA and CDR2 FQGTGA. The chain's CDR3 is CASSRTGPLNTEAFF. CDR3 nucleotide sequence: TGTGCCAGCAGCAGAACGGGACCCTTGAACACTGAAGCTTTCTTT.

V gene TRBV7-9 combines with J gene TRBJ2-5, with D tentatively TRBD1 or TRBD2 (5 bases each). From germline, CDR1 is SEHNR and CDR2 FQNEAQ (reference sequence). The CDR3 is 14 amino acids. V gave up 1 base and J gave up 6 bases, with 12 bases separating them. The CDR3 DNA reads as TGTGCCAGCAGCTTAGGGGGCCCGGGGCAGACCCAGTACTTC. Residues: CASSLGGPGQTQYF.

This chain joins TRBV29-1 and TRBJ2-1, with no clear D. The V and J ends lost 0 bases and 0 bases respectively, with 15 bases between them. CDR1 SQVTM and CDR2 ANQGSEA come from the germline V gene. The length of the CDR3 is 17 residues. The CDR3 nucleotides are TGCAGCGTTGAAGAGGGCTCGCGGCAGAGCTCCTACAATGAGCAGTTCTTC. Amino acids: CSVEEGSRQSSYNEQFF.

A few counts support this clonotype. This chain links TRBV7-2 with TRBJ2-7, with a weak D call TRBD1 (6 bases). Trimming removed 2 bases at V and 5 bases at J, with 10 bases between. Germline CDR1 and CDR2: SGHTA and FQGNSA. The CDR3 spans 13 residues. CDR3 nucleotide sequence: TGTGCCAGCAGCTTATCTGGGGGCGACGAGCAGTACTTC. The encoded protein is CASSLSGGDEQYF. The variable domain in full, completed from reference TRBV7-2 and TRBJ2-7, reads GAGVSQSPSNKVTEKGKDVELRCDPISGHTALYWYRQSLGQGLEFLIYFQGNSAPDKSGLPSDRFSAERTGGSVSTLTIQRTQQEDSAVYLCASSLSGGDEQYFGPGTRLTVT.